The 25 T cell receptor beta chains presented below share a single source sample, sequenced in a study of T-cell memory formation after mild COVID-19. MiXCR was run by TCRdb on the 5' RACE reads, yielding one entry per CDR3 protein. The table records 68,000 or so distinct CDR3 sequences, 16% of them present only once. Sequenced sample: PBMCs or a T cell subset sorted from them (not recorded which). The receptor set was obtained from an adult woman who had mild COVID-19 (a few samples of this study predate the infection). Cell type and time point are not known.

This clonotype counts as large. This chain links TRBV7-9 with TRBJ2-7; D is ambiguous. The CDR3 consists of 16 residues. The V gene's germline CDR1 is SEHNR and CDR2 FQNEAQ (reference sequence). Trimming pared 4 bases from V and 3 bases from J, leaving 19 bases between. The CDR3 here is CASSSGLTGTRYEQYF. The CDR3 bases are TGTGCCAGCAGCTCGGGTTTGACTGGCACCCGCTACGAGCAGTACTTC. The whole variable domain, filled in from reference TRBV7-9 and TRBJ2-7, reads DTGVSQNPRHKITKRGQNVTFRCDPISEHNRLYWYRQTLGQGPEFLTYFQNEAQLEKSRLLSDRFSAERPKGSFSTLEIQRTEQGDSAMYLCASSSGLTGTRYEQYFGPGTRLTVT.

This clonotype has just a few counts. The rearrangement links TRBV7-9 to TRBJ2-2, with TRBD1 as a possible D gene (6 bases). The V end was cut by 3 bases, the J end by 9 bases, with 11 bases between. The germline V gene has CDR1 SEHNR and CDR2 FQNEAQ (reference sequence). The CDR3 covers 13 residues. Here the CDR3 reads CASSLGARRELFF. CDR3 DNA sequence: TGTGCCAGCAGCTTGGGGGCGAGAAGGGAGCTGTTTTTT. Variable domain in full (rest from reference TRBV7-9 and TRBJ2-2): DTGVSQNPRHKITKRGQNVTFRCDPISEHNRLYWYRQTLGQGPEFLTYFQNEAQLEKSRLLSDRFSAERPKGSFSTLEIQRTEQGDSAMYLCASSLGARRELFFGEGSRLTVL.

This clonotype was counted only a few times. This chain links TRBV6-2 or TRBV6-3 with TRBJ2-1; D not resolved. V lost 0 bases, J lost 7 bases, and 4 bases lay in between. Germline loops: CDR1 MNHEY, CDR2 SVGEGT. The CDR3 length is 12 residues. As DNA, the CDR3 is TGTGCCAGCAGTTACTCGTCTAATGAGCAGTTCTTC. This encodes CASSYSSNEQFF.

The gene calls are TRBV7-9 and TRBJ2-4; TRBD2 might be the D (6 bases). CDR3 length: 17 residues. The V gene lost 1 base and the J gene lost 0 bases, with 13 bases spanning the gap. Germline-derived CDR1 and CDR2 are SEHNR and FQNEAQ (reference sequence). CDR3 sequence reads: CASSLEAGFIAKNIQYF. The CDR3 DNA reads as TGTGCCAGCAGCTTAGAGGCGGGATTTATAGCCAAAAACATTCAGTACTTC.

This clonotype was detected a few times. V gene TRBV4-3 combines with J gene TRBJ1-1, with D unclear. Trimming took off 5 bases at V and 7 bases at J, with 8 bases between the two ends. This CDR3 spans 11 amino acids. In germline, CDR1 is LGHNA, CDR2 YSLEER. CDR3 DNA: TGCGCCAGCAGCACCTATAATGAAGCTTTCTTT. It is translated as CASSTYNEAFF.

The chain uses TRBV29-1 and TRBJ1-1, with 10 bases lining up with TRBD1. With 7 bases clipped from V and 2 bases from J, the junction kept 4 bases outside the gene matches. Per germline, CDR1 SQVTM and CDR2 ANQGSEA. This CDR3 contains 13 residues. In DNA, the CDR3 is TGCAGCGCCTGGACAGGGGGTAACACTGAAGCTTTCTTT. It translates to CSAWTGGNTEAFF.

The rearrangement links TRBV2 to TRBJ2-2, with D possibly TRBD2 on 6 matching bases. The CDR3 contains 16 residues. Trimming left V 6 bases short and J 4 bases short, with 18 bases between. CDR1 is SNHLY and CDR2 is FYNNEI in the germline V gene. The CDR3 DNA reads TGTGCCAGCAGCCCAATATCCTGGGGGGTCACCGGGGAGCTGTTTTTT. It translates to CASSPISWGVTGELFF.

V and J are TRBV9 and TRBJ2-3; TRBD2 is a possible D gene (5 bases). The CDR3 contains 15 residues. Per germline, CDR1 SGDLS and CDR2 YYNGEE. The V end was cut by 0 bases, the J end by 4 bases, with 12 bases between. The chain's CDR3 is CASSVVGLISDTQYF. CDR3 DNA: TGTGCCAGCAGCGTAGTCGGACTTATATCAGATACGCAGTATTTT.

This clonotype was counted between two and nine times. This CDR3 is CASSQEWAEQETQYF. The CDR3 region has the DNA TGCGCCAGCAGCCAAGAATGGGCAGAACAAGAGACCCAGTACTTC. This chain joins TRBV4-3 and TRBJ2-5; D call uncertain. The CDR3 is 15 residues long. Germline V gene lookup returns CDR1 LGHNA and CDR2 YSLEER. Trimming left V 0 bases short and J 2 bases short, with 10 bases between.

This clonotype has just a few counts. The chain is built from TRBV7-2 and TRBJ2-5; D gene ambiguous. CDR3 size: 18 residues. The germline gives CDR1 SGHTA, CDR2 FQGNSA. V dropped 0 bases and J dropped 0 bases, with 17 bases sitting between them. CDR3: CASSLAYPMAVNQETQYF. The CDR3 DNA follows: TGTGCCAGCAGCTTAGCGTACCCCATGGCAGTGAACCAAGAGACCCAGTACTTC.

There are a few counts of this clonotype. The V gene is TRBV10-3, the J gene TRBJ2-7, with D perhaps TRBD1 (5 bases). Germline V gives CDR1 ENHRY, CDR2 SYGVKD. V was cut by 0 bases and J by 5 bases, with 8 bases left in between. The CDR3 loop spans 13 amino acids. CDR3 coding DNA: TGTGCCATCAGTGAGTCTAAGGGGAACGAGCAGTACTTC. Translating it yields CAISESKGNEQYF.

This chain joins TRBV4-2 and TRBJ1-1; no firm D call. The CDR3 consists of 12 residues. Trimming pared 0 bases from V and 10 bases from J, leaving 9 bases between. CDR1 is LGHNA, CDR2 YNFKEQ, per germline. The CDR3 region has the DNA TGTGCCAGCAGCCAAGAAGGAAGGTTAGCTTTCTTT. Translation gives CASSQEGRLAFF.

The rearrangement links TRBV7-9 to TRBJ2-7, with 8 nucleotides matching TRBD2. Germline CDR1 SEHNR, CDR2 FQNEAQ (reference sequence). The trim removed 0 bases at V and 3 bases at J, leaving 4 bases unmatched. This CDR3 has 15 residues. CDR3 sequence reads: CASSLALGTSYEQYF. CDR3 sequence (DNA): TGTGCCAGCAGCTTAGCGCTCGGGACTAGCTACGAGCAGTACTTC.

This clonotype was seen a few times. The chain carries TRBV6-5 and TRBJ1-1; D is perhaps TRBD1 (6 bases). Germline-derived CDR1 and CDR2 are MNHEY and SVGAGI. The CDR3 is made up of 14 amino acids. The V gene lost 4 bases and the J gene lost 10 bases, with 19 bases spanning the gap. CDR3: CASSFTGLGLGAFF. In DNA form, the CDR3 reads TGTGCCAGCAGTTTCACAGGGTTGGGGCTGGGAGCTTTCTTT.

With respect to this clonotype: Since the CDR3 does not end with the conserved phenylalanine or tryptophan, this likely comes from a read error. This chain uses TRBV7-6 with TRBJ2-7; D possibly corresponds to TRBD2 (5 bases). Germline V CDR1 and CDR2: SGHVS, FNYEAQ. The CDR3 consists of 15 residues. The V end was cut by 2 bases, the J end by 0 bases, with 11 bases between. CDR3 nucleotide sequence: TGTGCCAGCAGCTTATCCGGGGATAGCTCCTACGAGCAGTACTCC. Translated: CASSLSGDSSYEQYS.

In DNA form, the CDR3 reads TGTGCCAGCAGCTTGGTTTGGGGGGAAACTTACAATGAGCAGTTCTTC. The encoded protein is CASSLVWGETYNEQFF. This sequence joins TRBV7-9 and TRBJ2-1; weak D call: TRBD2 (6 bases). The CDR3 sequence is 16 residues long. Germline assignment: CDR1 SEHNR and CDR2 FQNEAQ (reference sequence). Deletions cut 3 bases from V and 4 bases from J, with 16 bases between. Using reference TRBV7-9 and TRBJ2-1 for the parts outside the CDR3, the full variable domain is DTGVSQNPRHKITKRGQNVTFRCDPISEHNRLYWYRQTLGQGPEFLTYFQNEAQLEKSRLLSDRFSAERPKGSFSTLEIQRTEQGDSAMYLCASSLVWGETYNEQFFGPGTRLTVL.

This clonotype has only a few counts. This sequence joins TRBV6-5 and TRBJ2-7; D may be TRBD1 or TRBD2 (5 bases each). Germline assignment: CDR1 MNHEY and CDR2 SVGAGI. This CDR3 contains 16 residues. V lost 0 bases and J 3 bases, leaving 15 bases between the germline ends. CDR3 sequence: CASSYSLGAKFYEQYF. The CDR3 DNA reads as TGTGCCAGCAGTTACTCCCTCGGGGCGAAGTTCTACGAGCAGTACTTC.

This clonotype has a count of ten or more. The J gene is TRBJ2-1, the V gene TRBV7-9; D is uncertain. Trimming cost V 2 bases and J 6 bases, with 8 bases left between them. The CDR3 contains 13 residues. Germline values: CDR1 SEHNR, CDR2 FQNEAQ (reference sequence). CDR3 nucleotide sequence: TGTGCCAGCAGCTTACACCGTATCAATGAGCAGTTCTTC. This translates into CASSLHRINEQFF. The variable domain in full, completed from reference TRBV7-9 and TRBJ2-1, reads DTGVSQNPRHKITKRGQNVTFRCDPISEHNRLYWYRQTLGQGPEFLTYFQNEAQLEKSRLLSDRFSAERPKGSFSTLEIQRTEQGDSAMYLCASSLHRINEQFFGPGTRLTVL.

V usage is TRBV13 and J usage is TRBJ2-3; the match to TRBD2 covers 11 bases. Germline V lookup: CDR1 PRHDT, CDR2 FYEKMQ (reference sequence). The V segment lost 5 bases and the J segment 1 base; nucleotides outside the gene matches: 8. The CDR3 runs to 17 residues. CDR3 DNA sequence: TGTGCCAGCAGCACCCGACTAGCGGGGTTCCGCACAGATACGCAGTATTTT. It yields the protein CASSTRLAGFRTDTQYF.

The chain recombines TRBV5-1 with TRBJ1-5; a possible D gene is TRBD1 (6 bases). CDR3 size: 16 residues. V gave up 0 bases and J gave up 2 bases, with 12 bases separating them. In germline, CDR1 is SGHRS, CDR2 YFSETQ. The CDR3 region has the DNA TGCGCCAGCAGCTTGGAGGGGGTGGGCGGCAATCAGCCCCAGCATTTT. This sequence encodes CASSLEGVGGNQPQHF. Looking up the rest from reference TRBV5-1 and TRBJ1-5 gives the full variable domain: KAGVTQTPRYLIKTRGQQVTLSCSPISGHRSVSWYQQTPGQGLQFLFEYFSETQRNKGNFPGRFSGRQFSNSRSEMNVSTLELGDSALYLCASSLEGVGGNQPQHFGDGTRLSIL.

The chain carries TRBV3-1 and TRBJ1-6; 9 nucleotides align to TRBD1. The CDR3 extends over 15 amino acids. Germline trimming cut 4 bases from V and 6 bases from J; bases unmatched to any gene: 4. Germline V lookup: CDR1 LGHDT, CDR2 YNNKEL (reference sequence). The CDR3 is CASSPPGQGNSPLHF. CDR3 nucleotide sequence: TGTGCCAGCAGCCCTCCGGGACAGGGTAATTCACCCCTCCACTTT.

This clonotype turned up a few times. The J gene is TRBJ2-5, the V gene TRBV2, with D tentatively TRBD2 (7 bases). This CDR3 spans 16 amino acids. CDR1 SNHLY and CDR2 FYNNEI come from the germline V gene. Between the trimmed V and J ends, which lost 1 base and 5 bases, there was a span of 17 bases. The CDR3 sequence: CASSEGAGAAWETQYF. The CDR3 region has the DNA TGTGCCAGCAGTGAAGGCGCGGGGGCTGCTTGGGAGACCCAGTACTTC.

Many counts were recorded for this clonotype. This chain joins TRBV29-1 and TRBJ2-1, with 13 bases fitting TRBD2. The trim removed 6 bases at V and 8 bases at J, leaving 1 base unmatched. The length of the CDR3 is 12 residues. From germline, CDR1 is SQVTM and CDR2 ANQGSEA. The CDR3 reads CSVGLAGYEQFF. The CDR3 DNA is TGCAGCGTGGGACTAGCGGGATATGAGCAGTTCTTC.

This chain links TRBV7-2 with TRBJ2-1; 9 bases are a match to TRBD2. From germline, CDR1 is SGHTA and CDR2 FQGNSA. V shed 2 bases, J shed 4 bases, and the junction held 6 bases outside the gene matches. This CDR3 is built from 16 residues. The CDR3 bases are TGTGCCAGCAGCTTATGGGGCGGGAGGGAGTACAATGAGCAGTTCTTC. Protein product: CASSLWGGREYNEQFF.

The table lists this clonotype with a few counts. The chain employs TRBV4-3 and TRBJ2-7; no clear D gene. The CDR3 has 15 amino acids. V shed 0 bases and J shed 2 bases, with 11 bases lying between them. Per germline, CDR1 LGHNA and CDR2 YSLEER. The CDR3 region is CASSQDHTLAYEQYF. CDR3 bases: TGCGCCAGCAGCCAAGATCACACCCTCGCCTACGAGCAGTACTTC.